The present T cell receptor (beta chain) was sequenced within a study of beta chain features in type 1 diabetes. In the study overall: Cell yields, gender and age were similar in healthy donors and patients. Regarding the study as a whole: Fewer insertions but more deletions were seen at VDJ junctions in type 1 diabetes patients.

This clone was seen a handful of times. Its antigen is as yet unknown. Other DNA variants within this sample encode the same CDR3. Every isolated RNA sample was fully reverse transcribed, so sequencing captured expressed TCRB transcripts. Sequencing used immunoSEQ multiplex PCR; TCRdb keeps in-frame clones, though not all of them. Seen here are 70,000 to 90,000 clones, about a third observed once, and the top ten hold over 0.35%. Sequences were obtained from stem cell memory CD4+ T cells from blood. This TCR was recovered from a woman aged 18-30 years in good health.

The CDR3 region is CASSGGQSYEQYF. The CDR3 DNA reads TGTGCCAGCAGTGGGGGACAAAGCTACGAGCAGTACTTC. The V and J genes are TRBV6-5 and TRBJ2-7; weak D call: TRBD1 (6 bases). V shed 5 bases and J shed 3 bases, with 11 bases lying between them. The CDR3 runs 13 residues. Germline V gene data show CDR1 as MNHEY and CDR2 as SVGAGI.